This T cell receptor (beta chain) was identified during a study of blood T cell repertoires in COVID-19. Study-wide context: T cells, B-cell-depleted T cells, or PBMCs supplied cDNA or gDNA.

This CDR3 spans 13 amino acids. CDR1 and CDR2 from the germline V gene are SGHAT and FQNNGV. Trimming stripped 1 base from V and 7 bases from J, with 10 bases between. Individuals aged about 18 to 89 years were recruited from around 22 US areas. Participant reports of clinical history set cohort assignment. The method was immunoSEQ multiplex PCR; TCRdb's version includes in-frame clones alone and lacks a portion of them. Among around 140,000 clones listed, around 80% were seen once. Sequenced material: PBMCs or T cells enriched from blood (not recorded which). This sequence joins TRBV11-2 and TRBJ1-2; D is perhaps TRBD1 (6 bases). The sequence came from a woman between 45 and 60 years old who had recovered from COVID-19. The CDR3 is CASSLGQGFGYTF. For the CDR3, the DNA is TGTGCCAGCAGCTTAGGGCAGGGGTTTGGCTACACCTTC.